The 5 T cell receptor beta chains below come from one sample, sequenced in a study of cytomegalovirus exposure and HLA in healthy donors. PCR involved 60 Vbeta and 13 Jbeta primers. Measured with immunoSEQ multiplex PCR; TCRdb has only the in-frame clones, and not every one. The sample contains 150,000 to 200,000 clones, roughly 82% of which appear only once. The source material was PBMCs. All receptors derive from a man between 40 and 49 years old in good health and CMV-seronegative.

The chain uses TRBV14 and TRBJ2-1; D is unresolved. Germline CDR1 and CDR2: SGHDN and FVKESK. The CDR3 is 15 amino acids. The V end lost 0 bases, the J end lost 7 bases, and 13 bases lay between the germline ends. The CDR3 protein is CASSQDHERKNEQFF. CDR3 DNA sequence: TGTGCCAGCAGCCAAGATCATGAGAGAAAGAATGAGCAGTTCTTC.

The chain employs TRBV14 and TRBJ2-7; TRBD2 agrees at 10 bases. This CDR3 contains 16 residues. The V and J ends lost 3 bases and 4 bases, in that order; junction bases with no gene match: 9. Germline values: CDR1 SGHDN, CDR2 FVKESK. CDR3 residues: CASSHNSGGIDYEQYF. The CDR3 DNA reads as TGTGCCAGCAGCCACAATAGCGGGGGGATCGATTACGAGCAGTACTTC.

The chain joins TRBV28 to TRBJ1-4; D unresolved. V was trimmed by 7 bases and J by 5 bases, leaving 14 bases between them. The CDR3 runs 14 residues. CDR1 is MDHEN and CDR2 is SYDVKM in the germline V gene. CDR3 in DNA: TGTGCCAGCACCCCGGCGCGGGGAAATGAAAAACTGTTTTTT. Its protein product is CASTPARGNEKLFF.

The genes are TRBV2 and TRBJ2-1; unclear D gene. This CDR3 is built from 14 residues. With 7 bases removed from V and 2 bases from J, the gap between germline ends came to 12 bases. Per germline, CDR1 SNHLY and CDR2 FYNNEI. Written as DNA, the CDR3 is TGTGCCAGCAATGGTATGCTACCCTACAATGAGCAGTTCTTC. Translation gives CASNGMLPYNEQFF.

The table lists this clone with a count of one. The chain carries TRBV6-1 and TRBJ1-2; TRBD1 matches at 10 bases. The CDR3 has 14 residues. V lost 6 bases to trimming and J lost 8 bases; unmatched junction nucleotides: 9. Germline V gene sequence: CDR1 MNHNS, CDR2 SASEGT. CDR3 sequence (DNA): TGTGCCAGCAGCCCCGGGACAGGGGTTAGGGGCTACACCTTC. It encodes CASSPGTGVRGYTF.